Below, 16 T cell receptor beta chains from the same sample are listed, as sequenced in a study of blood T cells in healthy people across ages. A J-beta primer mix and a sample-barcoded 5' primer were used in a second PCR of roughly 6 to 11 cycles. TCRdb passed the 5' RACE reads through MiXCR, listing each CDR3 protein once. The sample holds about 1.7 million distinct CDR3 sequences; 28% are singletons and the top ten take roughly 8.2%. The material sequenced was blood. These receptors originate from a woman aged 25 to 39 in good health.

This clonotype has ten or more counts. The V and J genes are TRBV12-3 or TRBV12-4 and TRBJ2-7; 7 nucleotides match TRBD2. This CDR3 contains 12 residues. J was trimmed by 6 bases and V by 6 bases; bases with no gene match: 5. CDR3 protein: CASSDGGGEQYF. CDR3 nucleotides: TGTGCCAGCAGCGATGGGGGGGGCGAGCAGTACTTC.

This clonotype was seen only a few times. The rearrangement links TRBV20-1 to TRBJ2-1, with TRBD2 matching over 8 bases. Trimming at V came to 1 base and at J to 3 bases, leaving 8 bases not matched to a gene. The CDR3 runs 16 residues. The germline gives CDR1 DFQATT, CDR2 SNEGSKA (reference sequence). The CDR3 loop reads CSARGNSGTIYNEQFF. In nucleotides, the CDR3 is TGCAGTGCTAGAGGAAATAGCGGGACTATCTACAATGAGCAGTTCTTC.

The rearrangement joins TRBV10-1 to TRBJ2-5, with D perhaps matching TRBD1 or TRBD2 (5 bases each). The germline V and J ends were trimmed by 7 bases and 5 bases, with 17 bases remaining between them. The CDR3 loop spans 14 amino acids. Looked up from germline, CDR1 is WNHNN and CDR2 is SYGVQD (reference sequence). CDR3 bases: TGCGCCAGCACCTTCAAACAGGAGCGGGAGACCCAGTACTTC. Translated: CASTFKQERETQYF.

This clonotype was counted at least ten times. V is TRBV29-1 and J is TRBJ2-7; D remains unclear. CDR1 and CDR2 from the germline V gene are SQVTM and ANQGSEA. The V end lost 4 bases, the J end lost 3 bases, and 7 bases lay between the germline ends. The CDR3 is made up of 11 amino acids. This CDR3 reads CSVGSFYEQYF. CDR3 sequence (DNA): TGCAGCGTTGGTTCGTTCTACGAGCAGTACTTC.

Many counts were recorded for this clonotype. The chain has TRBV12-3 or TRBV12-4 and TRBJ1-4; TRBD1 is a possible D gene (6 bases). The V end was cut by 4 bases, the J end by 4 bases, with 10 bases between. The CDR3 contains 14 residues. CDR3 amino acids: CASSSGDINEKLFF. The DNA for the CDR3 is TGTGCCAGCAGTTCAGGGGATATTAATGAAAAACTGTTTTTT.

CDR3 bases: TGTGCCAGCAGTCGCCTGACTAGCGGGTATAGTGAGCAGTTCTTC. It translates to CASSRLTSGYSEQFF. This rearrangement joins TRBV12-3 or TRBV12-4 to TRBJ2-1; 10 bases line up with TRBD2. V was pared by 5 bases and J by 9 bases, with 10 bases of the junction left unmatched. CDR3 size: 15 residues.

This clonotype was picked up a small number of times. In nucleotides, the CDR3 is TGTGCCAGCACAGTTCAAAGTGGGACCGGGGAGCTGTTTTTT. It yields the protein CASTVQSGTGELFF. The chain recombines TRBV6-5 with TRBJ2-2; D remains ambiguous. Trimming cost V 7 bases and J 5 bases, with 14 bases left between them. The germline gives CDR1 MNHEY, CDR2 SVGAGI. CDR3 size: 14 residues.

The chain joins TRBV10-3 to TRBJ2-4; D is perhaps TRBD1 (5 bases). Per germline, CDR1 ENHRY and CDR2 SYGVKD. V lost 2 bases, J lost 8 bases, and 16 bases lay in between. This CDR3 is 15 amino acids long. This CDR3 is CAISERGPPVDIQYF. CDR3 sequence (DNA): TGTGCCATCAGTGAGAGGGGCCCCCCGGTAGACATTCAGTACTTC.

This clonotype was found a few times. V is TRBV7-2 and J is TRBJ2-1, with 13 bases matching TRBD2. Germline-derived CDR1 and CDR2 are SGHTA and FQGNSA. The trim removed 4 bases at V and 8 bases at J, leaving 8 bases unmatched. The length of the CDR3 is 16 residues. CDR3 nucleotides: TGTGCCAGCAGCTCAAGACTAGCGGGAGGAAGTTATGAGCAGTTCTTC. Translation: CASSSRLAGGSYEQFF.

The sample holds a few counts of this clonotype. V usage is TRBV24-1 and J usage is TRBJ2-1, with D hard to call. Matching the DNA end better, TRBJ2-7 makes the J call doubtful. Germline values: CDR1 KGHDR, CDR2 SFDVKD. The CDR3 length is 15 residues. CDR3 loop: CATSNRLSSYNEQYF. CDR3 bases: TGTGCCACCAGTAATCGGCTTAGCTCCTACAATGAGCAGTACTTC.

This clonotype was recorded many times. The CDR3 sequence is CASSLGEQETQYF. CDR3 bases: TGTGCCAGCAGCTTAGGGGAACAAGAGACCCAGTACTTC. The rearrangement uses TRBV7-9 and TRBJ2-5; D not resolved. Trimming removed 1 base at V and 2 bases at J, with 5 bases between. Germline loops: CDR1 SEHNR, CDR2 FQNEAQ (reference sequence). This CDR3 is built from 13 residues.

The gene calls are TRBV12-3 or TRBV12-4 and TRBJ2-3; D not resolved. V dropped 3 bases and J dropped 2 bases, with 12 bases sitting between them. This CDR3 contains 15 residues. In DNA, the CDR3 is TGTGCCAGCAGTTTTGCCGCTACTACCACAGATACGCAGTATTTT. Its protein is CASSFAATTTDTQYF.

As for this clonotype: This may come from a read error, since a much larger clone is one base off. The V call is TRBV7-9, the J call TRBJ2-1, with 7 nucleotides matching TRBD1. The CDR3 has 15 amino acids. The ends lost 5 bases at V and 3 bases at J; junction bases unmatched: 7. Germline CDR1 SEHNR, CDR2 FQNEAQ (reference sequence). The CDR3: CASSQPGQNYNEQFF. Here the CDR3 DNA reads TGTGCCAGCAGCCAGCCGGGACAGAACTACAATGAGCAGTTCTTC.

This clonotype has at least ten counts. V gene TRBV5-1 combines with J gene TRBJ2-7; D not certain. The CDR3 consists of 14 residues. Trimming removed 4 bases at V and 2 bases at J, with 13 bases between. Germline CDR1 is SGHRS and CDR2 is YFSETQ. The CDR3 DNA sequence: TGCGCCAGCAGCCGTGGGGTGAACACCTACGAGCAGTACTTC. Translated, it gives CASSRGVNTYEQYF.

CDR3 loop: CSGEGEAVEQFF. CDR3 coding DNA: TGCAGCGGTGAGGGGGAGGCTGTCGAGCAGTTCTTC. The gene calls are TRBV29-1 and TRBJ2-1; the D gene could be TRBD1 or TRBD2 (6 bases each). V lost 7 bases to trimming and J lost 10 bases, with 17 bases between them. The CDR3 extends over 12 amino acids. The germline gives CDR1 SQVTM, CDR2 ANQGSEA.

The chain uses TRBV20-1 and TRBJ2-4; 11 bases map to TRBD1. After removal of 0 bases from V and 8 bases from J, the junction contained 6 bases not matched to a gene. CDR3 length equals 15 residues. CDR1 is DFQATT and CDR2 is SNEGSKA in the germline V gene (reference sequence). The DNA of the CDR3 is TGCAGTGCTAGAGATGTAGGGACAGGGGGAGACATTCAGTACTTC. Translated, it gives CSARDVGTGGDIQYF.